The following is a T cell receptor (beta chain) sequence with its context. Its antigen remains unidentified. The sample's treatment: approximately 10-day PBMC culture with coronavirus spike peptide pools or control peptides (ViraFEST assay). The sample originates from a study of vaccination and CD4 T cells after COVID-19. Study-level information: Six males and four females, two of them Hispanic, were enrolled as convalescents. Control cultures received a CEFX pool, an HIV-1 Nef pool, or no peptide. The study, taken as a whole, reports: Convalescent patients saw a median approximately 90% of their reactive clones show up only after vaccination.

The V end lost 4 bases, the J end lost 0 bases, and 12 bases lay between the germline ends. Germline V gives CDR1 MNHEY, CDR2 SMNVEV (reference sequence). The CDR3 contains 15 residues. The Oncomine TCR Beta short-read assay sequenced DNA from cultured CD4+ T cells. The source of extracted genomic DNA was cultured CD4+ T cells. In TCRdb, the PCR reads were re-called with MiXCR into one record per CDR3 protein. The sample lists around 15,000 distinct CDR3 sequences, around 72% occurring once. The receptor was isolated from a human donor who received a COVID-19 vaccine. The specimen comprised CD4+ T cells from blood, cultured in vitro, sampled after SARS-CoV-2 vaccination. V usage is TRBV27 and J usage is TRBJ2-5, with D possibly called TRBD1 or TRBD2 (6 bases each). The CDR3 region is CASSWSGDNQETQYF. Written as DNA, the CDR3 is TGTGCCAGCAGTTGGTCGGGGGACAACCAAGAGACCCAGTACTTC.